This paragraph covers one T cell receptor (beta chain) sequence. The antigen is unknown. These data are taken from a study of cytomegalovirus exposure and HLA in healthy donors. Overall study results and limits: Rare TCR sequences dominated, though some public TCRs recurred in many donors. The records held CMV serostatus as the only immune exposure information. The likely origin of a cluster of highly shared sequence variants was a sequencing artifact. HLA alleles were associated with around 17,000 TCR beta sequences in a later analysis at 0.05 false discovery rate.

V gave up 0 bases and J gave up 6 bases, with 11 bases separating them. The V gene's germline CDR1 is SGDLS and CDR2 YYNGEE. The CDR3 covers 14 residues. Primers: 60 Vbeta forward and 13 Jbeta reverse. The protocol was immunoSEQ multiplex PCR, while the TCRdb copy is restricted to in-frame clones and leaves out a portion. This sample's table has tens of thousands of clones. The clonotype was recovered from a woman aged 50 to 65 in good health and CMV-seropositive. The chain recombines TRBV9 with TRBJ2-3, with D maybe TRBD2 (6 bases). The source material was PBMCs. CDR3 sequence reads: CASSVGLAYDTQYF. Written as DNA, the CDR3 is TGTGCCAGCAGCGTAGGGCTAGCGTACGATACGCAGTATTTT.